Below, 7 T cell receptor beta chains from the same sample are listed, as sequenced in a study of T cell responses to AZD1222 COVID-19 vaccine. TCRdb keeps only in-frame clones here, not all; method: immunoSEQ multiplex PCR. Of about 120,000 clones in the sample, roughly nine tenths are singletons; the top ten hold 1.5% to 1.9%. The source was peripheral blood, collected on day 0 of AZD1222 vaccination. Every receptor here comes from an adult in good health.

CDR3 sequence (DNA): TGTGCCAGCGGGATCACCTACGAGCAGTACTTC. It encodes CASGITYEQYF. V and J are TRBV7-9 and TRBJ2-7; D gene unclear. The CDR3 is made up of 11 amino acids. V lost 8 bases and J lost 2, with 7 bases in between. Germline CDR1 is SEHNR and CDR2 is FQNEAQ (reference sequence).

This sequence joins TRBV5-1 and TRBJ2-7; possible D gene TRBD2, 6 bases. V lost 0 bases to trimming and J lost 3 bases, with 22 bases between them. This CDR3 spans 18 amino acids. Looked up from germline, CDR1 is SGHRS and CDR2 is YFSETQ. CDR3 sequence (DNA): TGCGCCAGCAGCTTGGTCGCGCTCGCTAGCGAAATAAACTACGAGCAGTACTTC. The encoded protein is CASSLVALASEINYEQYF.

This rearrangement joins TRBV12-3 or TRBV12-4 to TRBJ2-5; D is unresolved. Trimming took off 2 bases at V and 2 bases at J, with 0 bases between the two ends. The CDR3 sequence is 11 residues long. The chain's CDR3 is CASSLQETQYF. The CDR3 bases are TGTGCCAGCAGTTTACAAGAGACCCAGTACTTC.

The sample holds a few counts of this clone. The V and J genes are TRBV5-1 and TRBJ2-2; no definite D call. V gave up 0 bases and J gave up 4 bases, with 13 bases separating them. The V gene's germline CDR1 is SGHRS and CDR2 YFSETQ. The CDR3 runs 16 residues. CDR3 in DNA: TGCGCCAGCAGCTTGGAAGGGCTAACGGGCACCGGGGAGCTGTTTTTT. It codes for CASSLEGLTGTGELFF. The whole variable domain, remainder taken from reference TRBV5-1 and TRBJ2-2, is KAGVTQTPRYLIKTRGQQVTLSCSPISGHRSVSWYQQTPGQGLQFLFEYFSETQRNKGNFPGRFSGRQFSNSRSEMNVSTLELGDSALYLCASSLEGLTGTGELFFGEGSRLTVL.

This clone came up once. The CDR3 nucleotides read TGTGCCAGCAGACCAGGGACAGCGGCTGAGCAGTACTTC. It yields the protein CASRPGTAAEQYF. This chain links TRBV27 with TRBJ2-7, with TRBD1 identical over 7 bases. Germline values: CDR1 MNHEY, CDR2 SMNVEV (reference sequence). The CDR3 extends over 13 amino acids. Germline trimming cut 6 bases from V and 7 bases from J; bases unmatched to any gene: 9.

The chain is built from TRBV12-5 and TRBJ2-1; 10 bases fit TRBD1. There are 20 residues in the CDR3. Germline CDR1 reads LGHNT; CDR2 reads FRNRAP. Unmatched junction bases numbered 12, after V lost 0 bases and J lost 1 base. CDR3 amino acids: CASGLVLGTGAPGSYNEQFF. CDR3 DNA: TGTGCTAGTGGTTTGGTACTCGGGACAGGGGCGCCTGGGTCCTACAATGAGCAGTTCTTC.

The chain is built from TRBV5-1 and TRBJ1-2; no reliable D call. CDR3 length: 15 residues. Germline V CDR1 and CDR2: SGHRS, YFSETQ. V lost 8 bases and J lost 1, with 18 bases in between. Written as DNA, the CDR3 is TGCGCCAGTAGGAGGGATGTAGGGAATAACTATGGCTACACCTTC. Translated, it gives CASRRDVGNNYGYTF. Variable domain in full (rest from reference TRBV5-1 and TRBJ1-2): KAGVTQTPRYLIKTRGQQVTLSCSPISGHRSVSWYQQTPGQGLQFLFEYFSETQRNKGNFPGRFSGRQFSNSRSEMNVSTLELGDSALYLCASRRDVGNNYGYTFGSGTRLTVV.